Below are 5 T cell receptor beta chains sequenced from a single sample in a study of T-cell reconstitution after alpha-beta-depleted transplantation in children. Unique molecular identifiers were incorporated into the prepared TCRbeta library. TCRdb re-called the PCR reads with MiXCR, one entry per CDR3 protein. The sample shows just under 350,000 distinct CDR3 sequences, roughly 15% of them seen only once. Sample: PBMCs, mostly from graft donor cells, taken 360 days after TCRalphabeta/CD19-depleted stem cell transplant. The receptors come from a male patient under 10 years old who had a stem cell transplant for acute lymphoblastic leukemia, so the T cells may come from the graft donor.

This clonotype was detected only a few times. The V and J genes are TRBV28 and TRBJ2-5; possible D gene TRBD1, 6 bases. V was clipped by 8 bases and J by 7 bases, with 11 bases between them. This CDR3 region has 11 residues. CDR1 MDHEN and CDR2 SYDVKM come from the germline V gene. As DNA, the CDR3 is TGTGCCAGCGGGGCCAGGGGGACCCAGTACTTC. The encoded protein is CASGARGTQYF.

This clonotype was seen ten or more times. The chain links TRBV12-3 or TRBV12-4 to TRBJ2-5; 9 bases line up with TRBD2. The V gene end was trimmed by 5 bases and the J gene end by 6 bases; junction bases not matched to a gene: 4. The CDR3 is 13 amino acids. CDR3 residues: CASSPGLAKTQYF. Written as DNA, the CDR3 is TGTGCCAGCAGTCCGGGACTAGCTAAGACCCAGTACTTC.

The table lists this clonotype with a few counts. The chain joins TRBV5-1 to TRBJ2-3, with TRBD2 identical over 11 bases. Germline-derived CDR1 and CDR2 are SGHRS and YFSETQ. This CDR3 contains 15 residues. Trimming at V came to 7 bases and at J to 2 bases, leaving 6 bases not matched to a gene. The CDR3 loop reads CASRTSGLITDTQYF. The CDR3 coding sequence is TGCGCCAGCCGGACTAGCGGGCTAATCACAGATACGCAGTATTTT.

Only a few counts were recorded for this clonotype. This chain connects TRBV5-1 to TRBJ1-5; D possibly corresponds to TRBD1 (6 bases). There are 13 residues in the CDR3. The germline V gene has CDR1 SGHRS and CDR2 YFSETQ. V was pared by 4 bases and J by 4 bases, with 9 bases between. The CDR3 bases are TGCGCCAGCAGCCAGACAGGAAATCAGCCCCAGCATTTT. Amino acids: CASSQTGNQPQHF.

In its sample, this clonotype was seen a few times. The CDR3 DNA reads TGTGCCAGTAGTATAATTGGAGACCGGACCCAGTACTTC. It is translated as CASSIIGDRTQYF. The rearrangement joins TRBV19 to TRBJ2-5; D call uncertain. Trimming took off 2 bases at V and 7 bases at J, with 11 bases between the two ends. CDR3 length: 13 residues. Germline CDR1 LNHDA, CDR2 SQIVND (reference sequence).